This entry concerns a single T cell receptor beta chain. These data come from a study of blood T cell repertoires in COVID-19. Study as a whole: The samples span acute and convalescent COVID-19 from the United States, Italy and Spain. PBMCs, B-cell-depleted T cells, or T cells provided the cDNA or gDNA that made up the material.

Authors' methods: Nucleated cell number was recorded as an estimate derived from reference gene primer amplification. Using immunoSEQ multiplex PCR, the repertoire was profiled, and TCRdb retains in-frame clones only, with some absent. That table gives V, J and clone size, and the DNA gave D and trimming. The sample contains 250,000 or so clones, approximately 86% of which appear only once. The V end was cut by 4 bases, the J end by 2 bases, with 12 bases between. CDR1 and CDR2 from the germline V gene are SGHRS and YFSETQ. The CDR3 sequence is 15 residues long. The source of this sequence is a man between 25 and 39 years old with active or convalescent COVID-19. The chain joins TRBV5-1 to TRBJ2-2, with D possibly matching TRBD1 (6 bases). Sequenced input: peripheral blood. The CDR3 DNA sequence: TGCGCCAGCAGCCTCTGGGGGCCAAACACCGGGGAGCTGTTTTTT. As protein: CASSLWGPNTGELFF.